The next 8 T cell receptor beta chains were all read from a single sample in a study of technical replicates of blood from a handful of donors. The protocol was immunoSEQ multiplex PCR, while the TCRdb copy is restricted to in-frame clones and leaves out a portion. The sample shows roughly 80,000 clones, around nine tenths of them seen only once. The specimen was T cells isolated from PBMCs. These receptors all come from a human donor in good health.

This rearrangement joins TRBV2 to TRBJ2-1, with 8 bases matching TRBD2. V lost 4 bases to trimming and J lost 1 base; unmatched junction nucleotides: 3. The CDR3 totals 15 residues. Germline V gene lookup returns CDR1 SNHLY and CDR2 FYNNEI. CDR3: CASSGSGRSYNEQFF. In nucleotides, the CDR3 is TGTGCCAGCAGTGGAAGCGGGAGATCCTACAATGAGCAGTTCTTC.

V is TRBV25-1 and J is TRBJ1-3; D gene ambiguous. Looked up from germline, CDR1 is MGHDK and CDR2 is SYGVNS. The CDR3 extends over 13 amino acids. The CDR3 here is CARGTFSGNTIYF. DNA for the CDR3: TGTGCACGGGGAACCTTCTCTGGAAACACCATATATTTT. Full variable domain (remainder filled in from reference TRBV25-1 and TRBJ1-3): EADIYQTPRYLVIGTGKKITLECSQTMGHDKMYWYQQDPGMELHLIHYSYGVNSTEKGDLSSESTVSRIRTEHFPLTLESARPSHTSQYLCARGTFSGNTIYFGEGSWLTVV.

The chain joins TRBV27 to TRBJ1-5; D perhaps matches TRBD1 (6 bases). The germline V gene has CDR1 MNHEY and CDR2 SMNVEV (reference sequence). Trimming took off 1 base at V and 6 bases at J, with 13 bases between the two ends. The CDR3 is 15 residues long. This chain's CDR3 is CASSLLSRDTQPQHF. The CDR3 DNA reads as TGTGCCAGCAGTTTATTAAGCAGGGACACTCAGCCCCAGCATTTT.

This sequence joins TRBV5-1 and TRBJ2-7; possibly TRBD1 for D (6 bases). There are 15 residues in the CDR3. The germline CDR1 and CDR2 sequences are SGHRS and YFSETQ. V was pared by 5 bases and J by 3 bases, with 18 bases between. DNA for the CDR3: TGCGCCAGCAGGCTCGCACAGGGTTCGGACTACGAGCAGTACTTC. Its translation: CASRLAQGSDYEQYF.

The chain uses TRBV6-5 and TRBJ2-5, with 8 bases fitting TRBD2. This CDR3 comprises 15 residues. Germline CDR1 and CDR2: MNHEY and SVGAGI. V dropped 9 bases and J dropped 5; count of bases not matched to a gene: 14. In DNA form, the CDR3 reads TGTGCCAGTCACAGAGGGCGGGGGGAAGGGGAGACCCAGTACTTC. Protein sequence: CASHRGRGEGETQYF.

This chain links TRBV7-9 with TRBJ2-3; D is uncertain. From germline, CDR1 is SEHNR and CDR2 FQNEAQ (reference sequence). This CDR3 contains 16 residues. With 5 bases removed from V and 0 bases from J, the gap between germline ends came to 15 bases. The CDR3 here is CASSVNQLISTDTQYF. CDR3 coding DNA: TGTGCCAGCAGCGTCAACCAGTTAATTAGCACAGATACGCAGTATTTT.

Here the CDR3 reads CASGDRDTEAFF. DNA for the CDR3: TGTGCCAGCGGAGACAGGGACACTGAAGCTTTCTTT. The rearrangement links TRBV2 to TRBJ1-1, with 7 bases identical to TRBD1. The germline V gene has CDR1 SNHLY and CDR2 FYNNEI. After removal of 8 bases from V and 3 bases from J, the junction contained 3 bases not matched to a gene. The CDR3 consists of 12 residues.

This chain joins TRBV7-8 and TRBJ1-2; 11 bases match TRBD1. Germline V gene data show CDR1 as SGHVS and CDR2 as FQNEAQ. Losses at the gene ends were 4 bases for V and 7 bases for J; bases not matched to a gene: 8. This CDR3 has 15 amino acids. CDR3: CASSWLDRGRGGYTF. Here the CDR3 DNA reads TGTGCCAGCAGCTGGCTGGACAGGGGGCGCGGTGGCTACACCTTC.